Presented here are 12 T cell receptor beta chains from one specimen sequenced in a study of control samples from healthy donors and cancer patients. Clones were read by immunoSEQ multiplex PCR, and TCRdb kept only the in-frame ones, dropping some. The sample yields 100,000 to 150,000 clones, approximately 90% seen once. What was sequenced was blood. The receptors come from a man aged 18 to 29 in good health.

The rearrangement joins TRBV9 to TRBJ1-2, with unresolved D. The CDR3 loop spans 13 amino acids. The V and J ends lost 2 bases and 5 bases respectively, with 10 bases between them. Germline CDR1 and CDR2: SGDLS and YYNGEE. This CDR3 is CASSVTSEYGYTF. CDR3 DNA sequence: TGTGCCAGCAGCGTTACATCCGAATATGGCTACACCTTC.

The CDR3 sequence is CAIRRAGLTEAFF. The CDR3 DNA follows: TGTGCCATCCGACGGGCAGGGTTGACTGAAGCTTTCTTT. The V and J genes are TRBV11-3 and TRBJ1-1; TRBD1 might be the D (5 bases). Germline V gene data show CDR1 as SGHNT and CDR2 as YENEEA. This CDR3 contains 13 residues. Trimming took off 10 bases at V and 5 bases at J, with 17 bases between the two ends.

This clone turned up a few times. V and J are TRBV11-3 and TRBJ1-1; no clear D. The CDR3 loop spans 13 amino acids. Deletions cut 1 base from V and 3 bases from J, with 6 bases between. Looked up from germline, CDR1 is SGHNT and CDR2 is YENEEA. CDR3 in DNA: TGTGCCAGCAGCTTAGCTGGGGACACTGAAGCTTTCTTT. Protein sequence: CASSLAGDTEAFF. The variable domain in full, with the rest retrieved from reference TRBV11-3 and TRBJ1-1, is EAGVVQSPRYKIIEKKQPVAFWCNPISGHNTLYWYLQNLGQGPELLIRYENEEAVDDSQLPKDRFSAERLKGVDSTLKIQPAELGDSAVYLCASSLAGDTEAFFGQGTRLTVV.

The chain couples TRBV7-3 to TRBJ2-1; TRBD2 matches at 9 bases. The CDR3 runs to 15 residues. Germline CDR1 and CDR2: SGHTA and FQGTGA. Germline trimming cut 5 bases from V and 7 bases from J; bases unmatched to any gene: 9. Here the CDR3 reads CASSPSAGGINEQFF. CDR3 sequence (DNA): TGTGCCAGCAGCCCCTCGGCGGGGGGGATAAATGAGCAGTTCTTC.

CDR3: CASSQALLGTGANQPQHF. The CDR3 DNA sequence: TGTGCCAGCAGCCAAGCTCTCTTGGGGACAGGGGCCAATCAGCCCCAGCATTTT. V usage is TRBV3-1 (or the pseudogene TRBV3-2) and J usage is TRBJ1-5, with 10 bases that match TRBD1. Germline CDR1 and CDR2: LGHDT and YNNKEL (reference sequence). Losses at the gene ends were 1 base for V and 3 bases for J; bases not matched to a gene: 9. The CDR3 contains 18 residues.

The J gene is TRBJ1-2, the V gene TRBV19; 8 bases match TRBD1. The CDR3 totals 18 residues. With V trimmed by 7 bases and J by 8 bases, 24 bases remained unmatched. Germline CDR1 and CDR2: LNHDA and SQIVND (reference sequence). CDR3 residues: CASTRTGAGGGRRDGYTF. The CDR3 DNA reads TGTGCCAGTACCCGAACGGGGGCAGGGGGCGGTCGGAGAGACGGCTACACCTTC.

This chain connects TRBV5-1 to TRBJ1-1; a weak D match, TRBD1 (5 bases). Between the trimmed V and J ends, which lost 4 bases and 1 base, there was a span of 8 bases. Germline values: CDR1 SGHRS, CDR2 YFSETQ. The CDR3 spans 13 residues. CDR3 nucleotide sequence: TGCGCCAGCAGCCGGGACGGGAACACTGAAGCTTTCTTT. It encodes CASSRDGNTEAFF.

The chain recombines TRBV30 with TRBJ2-3; 10 positions agree with TRBD1. The CDR3 has 16 amino acids. The J segment lost 8 bases and the V segment lost 3 bases, leaving 14 bases of the junction unmatched. The germline V gene encodes CDR1 GTSNPN and CDR2 SVGIG (reference sequence). The CDR3 here is CAWSDVRDRGRVTQYF. CDR3 nucleotide sequence: TGTGCCTGGAGCGACGTCCGGGACAGGGGAAGAGTTACGCAGTATTTT.

This clone came up a few times. The CDR3 sequence: CASSYSKGDNSPLHF. DNA for the CDR3: TGTGCCAGCAGTTACAGTAAGGGAGACAATTCACCCCTCCACTTT. V gene TRBV6-6 combines with J gene TRBJ1-6; D remains unclear. The CDR3 has 15 amino acids. Trimming stripped 2 bases from V and 7 bases from J, with 12 bases between. Germline CDR1 is MNHNY and CDR2 is SVGAGI (reference sequence).

The chain has TRBV14 and TRBJ2-6; TRBD2 might be the D (5 bases). Per the germline V gene, CDR1 is SGHDN and CDR2 is FVKESK. Trimming took off 0 bases at V and 0 bases at J, with 12 bases between the two ends. The CDR3 runs to 18 residues. Written as DNA, the CDR3 is TGTGCCAGCAGCCAAGATGGAGGCGGTTTCTCTGGGGCCAACGTCCTGACTTTC. This codes for CASSQDGGGFSGANVLTF.

The rearrangement links TRBV18 to TRBJ2-7; possibly TRBD2 for D (6 bases). Germline lookup yields CDR1 KGHSH and CDR2 LQKENI. The CDR3 has 16 residues. V was pared by 1 base and J by 2 bases, with 15 bases between. The CDR3 loop reads CASSPQAWRDTYEQYF. DNA for the CDR3: TGTGCCAGCTCACCACAGGCCTGGAGGGATACCTACGAGCAGTACTTC. The variable domain in full, with the rest retrieved from reference TRBV18 and TRBJ2-7, is NAGVMQNPRHLVRRRGQEARLRCSPMKGHSHVYWYRQLPEEGLKFMVYLQKENIIDESGMPKERFSAEFPKEGPSILRIQQVVRGDSAAYFCASSPQAWRDTYEQYFGPGTRLTVT.

This clone showed up just once. The rearrangement uses TRBV2 and TRBJ2-7, with D unclear. Trimming cost V 6 bases and J 7 bases, with 10 bases left between them. The CDR3 runs to 11 residues. Germline V gene data show CDR1 as SNHLY and CDR2 as FYNNEI. The CDR3 nucleotides are TGTGCCAGCAGCCCTACGGGTGAGCAGTACTTC. It yields the protein CASSPTGEQYF.